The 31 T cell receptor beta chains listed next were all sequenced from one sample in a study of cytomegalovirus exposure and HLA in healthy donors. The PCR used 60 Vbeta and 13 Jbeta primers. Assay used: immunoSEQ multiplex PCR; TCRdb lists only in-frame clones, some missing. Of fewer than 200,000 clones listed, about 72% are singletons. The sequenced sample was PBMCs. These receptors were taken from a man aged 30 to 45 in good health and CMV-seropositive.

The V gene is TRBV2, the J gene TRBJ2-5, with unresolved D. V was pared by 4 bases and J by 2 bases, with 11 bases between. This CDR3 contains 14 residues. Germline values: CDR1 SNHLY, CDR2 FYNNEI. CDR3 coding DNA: TGTGCCAGCAGTGCTAGTTTTAGACAAGAGACCCAGTACTTC. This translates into CASSASFRQETQYF. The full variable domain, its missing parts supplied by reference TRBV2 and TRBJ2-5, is EPEVTQTPSHQVTQMGQEVILRCVPISNHLYFYWYRQILGQKVEFLVSFYNNEISEKSEIFDDQFSVERPDGSNFTLKIRSTKLEDSAMYFCASSASFRQETQYFGPGTRLLVL.

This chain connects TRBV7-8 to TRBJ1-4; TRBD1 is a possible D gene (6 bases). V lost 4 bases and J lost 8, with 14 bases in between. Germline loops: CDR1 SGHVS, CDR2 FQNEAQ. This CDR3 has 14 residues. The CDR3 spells CASSSRGRQEKLFF. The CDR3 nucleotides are TGTGCCAGCAGCTCCAGGGGCCGTCAAGAAAAACTGTTTTTT.

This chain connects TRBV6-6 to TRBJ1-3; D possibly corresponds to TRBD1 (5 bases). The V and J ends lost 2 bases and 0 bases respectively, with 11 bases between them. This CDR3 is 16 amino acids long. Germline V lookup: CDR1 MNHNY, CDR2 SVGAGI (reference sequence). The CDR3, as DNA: TGTGCCAGCAGTTACGGACAAGGGATCTCTGGAAACACCATATATTTT. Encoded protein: CASSYGQGISGNTIYF.

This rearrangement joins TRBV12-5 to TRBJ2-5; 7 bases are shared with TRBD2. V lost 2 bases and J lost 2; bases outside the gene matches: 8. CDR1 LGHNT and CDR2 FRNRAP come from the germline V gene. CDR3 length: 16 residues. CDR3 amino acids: CASGLILGTIQETQYF. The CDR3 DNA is TGTGCTAGTGGTTTGATCCTTGGGACTATTCAAGAGACCCAGTACTTC.

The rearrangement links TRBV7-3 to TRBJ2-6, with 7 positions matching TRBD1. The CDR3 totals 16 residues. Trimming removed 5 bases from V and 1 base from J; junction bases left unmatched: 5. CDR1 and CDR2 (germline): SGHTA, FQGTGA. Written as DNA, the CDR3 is TGTGCCAGCAGCCTCACAGGGGTGTCTGGGGCCAACGTCCTGACTTTC. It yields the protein CASSLTGVSGANVLTF.

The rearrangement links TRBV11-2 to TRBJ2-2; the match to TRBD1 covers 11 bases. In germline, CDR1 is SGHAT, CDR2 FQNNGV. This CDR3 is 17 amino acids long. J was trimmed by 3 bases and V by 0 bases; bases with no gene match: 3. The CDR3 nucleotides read TGTGCCAGCAGCTTAGAATGGACAGGGGGCCACACCGGGGAGCTGTTTTTT. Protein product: CASSLEWTGGHTGELFF. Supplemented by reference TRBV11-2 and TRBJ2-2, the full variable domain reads EAGVAQSPRYKIIEKRQSVAFWCNPISGHATLYWYQQILGQGPKLLIQFQNNGVVDDSQLPKDRFSAERLKGVDSTLKIQPAKLEDSAVYLCASSLEWTGGHTGELFFGEGSRLTVL.

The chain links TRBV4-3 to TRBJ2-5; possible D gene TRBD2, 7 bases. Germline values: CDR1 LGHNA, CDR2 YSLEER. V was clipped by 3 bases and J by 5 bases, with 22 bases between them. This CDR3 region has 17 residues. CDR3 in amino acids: CASSHEFGGGPGETQYF. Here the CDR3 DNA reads TGCGCCAGCAGCCATGAATTTGGGGGGGGGCCTGGGGAGACCCAGTACTTC.

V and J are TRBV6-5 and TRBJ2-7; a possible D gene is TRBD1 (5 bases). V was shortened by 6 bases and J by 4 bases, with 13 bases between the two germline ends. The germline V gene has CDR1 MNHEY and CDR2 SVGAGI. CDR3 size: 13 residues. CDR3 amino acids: CASSDETAYEQYF. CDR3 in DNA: TGTGCCAGCAGCGACGAGACAGCTTACGAGCAGTACTTC.

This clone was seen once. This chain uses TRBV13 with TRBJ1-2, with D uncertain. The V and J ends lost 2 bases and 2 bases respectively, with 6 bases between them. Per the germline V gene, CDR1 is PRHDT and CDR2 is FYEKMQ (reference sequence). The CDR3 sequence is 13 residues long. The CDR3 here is CASSLLINYGYTF. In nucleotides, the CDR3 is TGTGCCAGCAGCTTATTAATAAACTATGGCTACACCTTC.

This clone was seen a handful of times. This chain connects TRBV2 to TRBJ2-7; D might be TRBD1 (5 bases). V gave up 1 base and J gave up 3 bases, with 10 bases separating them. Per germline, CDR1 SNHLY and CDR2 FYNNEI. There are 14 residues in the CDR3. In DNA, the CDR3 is TGTGCCAGCAGTGAAGTTACAGGAGACTACGAGCAGTACTTC. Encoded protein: CASSEVTGDYEQYF.

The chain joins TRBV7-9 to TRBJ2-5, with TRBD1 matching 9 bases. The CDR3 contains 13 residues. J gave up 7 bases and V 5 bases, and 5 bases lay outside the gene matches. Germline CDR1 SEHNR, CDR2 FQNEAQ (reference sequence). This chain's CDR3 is CASSNRGRVTQYF. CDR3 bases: TGTGCCAGCAGCAACAGGGGGCGGGTGACCCAGTACTTC.

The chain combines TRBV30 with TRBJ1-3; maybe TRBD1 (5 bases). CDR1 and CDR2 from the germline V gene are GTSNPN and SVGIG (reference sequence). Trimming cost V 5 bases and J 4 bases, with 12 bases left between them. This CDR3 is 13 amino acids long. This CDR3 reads CAWGRGGGNTIYF. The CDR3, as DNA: TGTGCCTGGGGGAGGGGAGGAGGAAACACCATATATTTT.

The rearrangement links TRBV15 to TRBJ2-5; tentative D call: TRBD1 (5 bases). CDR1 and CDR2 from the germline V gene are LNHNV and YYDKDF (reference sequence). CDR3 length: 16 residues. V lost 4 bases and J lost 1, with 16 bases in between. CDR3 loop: CATSKTIQEPQETQYF. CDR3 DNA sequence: TGTGCCACCAGCAAAACTATACAGGAGCCCCAAGAGACCCAGTACTTC.

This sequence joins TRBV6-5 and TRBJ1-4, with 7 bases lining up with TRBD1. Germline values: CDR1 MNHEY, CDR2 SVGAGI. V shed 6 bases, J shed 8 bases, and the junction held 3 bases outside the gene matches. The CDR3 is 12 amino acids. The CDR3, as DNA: TGTGCCAGCAGCCTGGACAGGGAAAAACTGTTTTTT. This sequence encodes CASSLDREKLFF.

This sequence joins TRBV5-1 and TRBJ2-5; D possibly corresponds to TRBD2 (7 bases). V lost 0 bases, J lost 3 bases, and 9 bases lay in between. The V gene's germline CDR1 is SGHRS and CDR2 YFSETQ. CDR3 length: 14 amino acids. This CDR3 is CASSLEGGEETQYF. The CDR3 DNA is TGCGCCAGCAGCTTGGAGGGGGGGGAAGAGACCCAGTACTTC.

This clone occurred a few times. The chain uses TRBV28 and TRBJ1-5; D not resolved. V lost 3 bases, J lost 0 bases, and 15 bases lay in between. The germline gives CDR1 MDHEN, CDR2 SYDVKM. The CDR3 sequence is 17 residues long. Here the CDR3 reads CASSFWSDFYSNQPQHF. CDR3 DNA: TGTGCCAGCAGTTTCTGGTCTGATTTCTATAGCAATCAGCCCCAGCATTTT.

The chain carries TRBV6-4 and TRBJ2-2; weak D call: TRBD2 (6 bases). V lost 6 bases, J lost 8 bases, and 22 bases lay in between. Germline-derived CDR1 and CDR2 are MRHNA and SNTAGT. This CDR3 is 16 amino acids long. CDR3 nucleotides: TGTGCCAGCAGGAGGGGAGGAGACAACAGGAGGGGGGAGCTGTTTTTT. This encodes CASRRGGDNRRGELFF.

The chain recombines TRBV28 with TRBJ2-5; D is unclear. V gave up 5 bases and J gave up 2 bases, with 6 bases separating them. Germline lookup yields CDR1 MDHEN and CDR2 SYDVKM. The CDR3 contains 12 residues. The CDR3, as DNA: TGTGCCAGCAGTCCCGTACAAGAGACCCAGTACTTC. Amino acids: CASSPVQETQYF.

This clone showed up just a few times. The CDR3 here is CSVLAGGYQETQYF. The CDR3 DNA reads as TGCAGCGTACTAGCGGGGGGGTACCAAGAGACCCAGTACTTC. V is TRBV29-1 and J is TRBJ2-5, with 13 bases that match TRBD2. V lost 6 bases, J lost 0 bases, and 1 base stayed unmatched. This CDR3 is 14 amino acids long. CDR1 is SQVTM, CDR2 ANQGSEA, per germline.

The chain's CDR3 is CASSRLRDEQYF. The CDR3 DNA sequence: TGTGCCAGCAGCAGACTTCGGGACGAGCAGTACTTC. The chain combines TRBV7-9 with TRBJ2-7; the D is unclear. Germline loops: CDR1 SEHNR, CDR2 FQNEAQ (reference sequence). The CDR3 contains 12 residues. With 5 bases removed from V and 5 bases from J, the gap between germline ends came to 10 bases.

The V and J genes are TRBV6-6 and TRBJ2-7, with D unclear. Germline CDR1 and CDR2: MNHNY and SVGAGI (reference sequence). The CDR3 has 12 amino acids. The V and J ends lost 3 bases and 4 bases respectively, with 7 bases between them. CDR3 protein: CASSYLNYEQYF. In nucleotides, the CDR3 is TGTGCCAGCAGTTATCTAAATTACGAGCAGTACTTC.

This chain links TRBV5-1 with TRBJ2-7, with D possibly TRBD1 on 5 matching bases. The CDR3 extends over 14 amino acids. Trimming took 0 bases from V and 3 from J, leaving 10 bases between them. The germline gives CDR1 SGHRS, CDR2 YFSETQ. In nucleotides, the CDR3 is TGCGCCAGCAGCTTGGCCGGAGACAGCTACGAGCAGTACTTC. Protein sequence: CASSLAGDSYEQYF.

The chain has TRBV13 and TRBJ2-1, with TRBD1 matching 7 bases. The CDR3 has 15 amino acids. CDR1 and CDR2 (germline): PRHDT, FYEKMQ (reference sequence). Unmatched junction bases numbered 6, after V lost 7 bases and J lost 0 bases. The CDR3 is CASTKGTASYNEQFF. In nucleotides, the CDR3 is TGTGCCAGCACCAAAGGGACAGCCTCCTACAATGAGCAGTTCTTC.

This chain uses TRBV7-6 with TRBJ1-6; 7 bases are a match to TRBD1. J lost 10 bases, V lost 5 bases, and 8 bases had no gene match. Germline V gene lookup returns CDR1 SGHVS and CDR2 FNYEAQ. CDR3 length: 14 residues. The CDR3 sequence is CASSTTGFKSPLHF. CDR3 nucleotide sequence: TGTGCCAGCAGCACGACAGGGTTTAAATCACCCCTCCACTTT.

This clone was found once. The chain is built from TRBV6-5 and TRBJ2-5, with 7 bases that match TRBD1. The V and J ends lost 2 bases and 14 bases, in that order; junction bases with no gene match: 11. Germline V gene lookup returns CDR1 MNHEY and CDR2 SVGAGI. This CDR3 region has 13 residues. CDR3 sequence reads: CASSYPVGTAHYF. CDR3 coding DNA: TGTGCCAGCAGTTACCCAGTGGGGACAGCACATTACTTC.

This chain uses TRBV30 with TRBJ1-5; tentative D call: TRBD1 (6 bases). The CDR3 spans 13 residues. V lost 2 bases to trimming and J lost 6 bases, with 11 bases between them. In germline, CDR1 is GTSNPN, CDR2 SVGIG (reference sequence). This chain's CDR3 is CAWSTQGSQPQHF. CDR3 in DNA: TGTGCCTGGAGTACACAGGGAAGTCAGCCCCAGCATTTT.

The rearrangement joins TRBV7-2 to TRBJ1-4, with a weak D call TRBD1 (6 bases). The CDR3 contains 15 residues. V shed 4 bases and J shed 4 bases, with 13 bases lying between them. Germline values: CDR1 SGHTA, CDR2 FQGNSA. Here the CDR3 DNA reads TGTGCCAGCAGCTCCACAGGGTGGATTAATGAAAAACTGTTTTTT. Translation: CASSSTGWINEKLFF.

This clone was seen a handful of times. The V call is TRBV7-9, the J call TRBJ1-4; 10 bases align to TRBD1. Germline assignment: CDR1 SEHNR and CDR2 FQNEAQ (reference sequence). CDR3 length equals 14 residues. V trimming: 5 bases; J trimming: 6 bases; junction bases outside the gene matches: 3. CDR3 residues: CASSRQGADEKLFF. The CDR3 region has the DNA TGTGCCAGCAGCCGACAGGGGGCCGATGAAAAACTGTTTTTT. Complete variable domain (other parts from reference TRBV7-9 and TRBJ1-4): DTGVSQNPRHKITKRGQNVTFRCDPISEHNRLYWYRQTLGQGPEFLTYFQNEAQLEKSRLLSDRFSAERPKGSFSTLEIQRTEQGDSAMYLCASSRQGADEKLFFGSGTQLSVL.

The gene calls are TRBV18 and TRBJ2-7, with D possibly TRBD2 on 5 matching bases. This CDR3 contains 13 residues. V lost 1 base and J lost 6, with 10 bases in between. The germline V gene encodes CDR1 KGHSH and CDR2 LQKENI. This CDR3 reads CASSPREGGEQYF. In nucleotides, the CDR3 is TGTGCCAGCTCACCACGCGAGGGCGGCGAGCAGTACTTC.

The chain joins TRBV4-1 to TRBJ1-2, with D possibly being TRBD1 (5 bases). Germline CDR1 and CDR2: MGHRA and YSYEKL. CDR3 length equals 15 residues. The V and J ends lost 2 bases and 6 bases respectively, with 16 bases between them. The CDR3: CASSQRGLPRDGYTF. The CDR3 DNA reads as TGCGCCAGCAGCCAACGGGGACTACCCAGGGATGGCTACACCTTC.

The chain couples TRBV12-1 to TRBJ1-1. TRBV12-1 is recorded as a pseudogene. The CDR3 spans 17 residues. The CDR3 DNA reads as TGTGCCAGCAGCTTTGCGCGTGATTCTTCGCGGAACACTGAAGCTTTCTTT. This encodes CASSFARDSSRNTEAFF.